The TCR beta chain described here comes from a study of tumor and adjacent non-tumor tissue in lung cancer. The wider study: Histology: around 13 adenocarcinoma, a couple of squamous cell carcinoma, 1 small cell lung cancer. Stage I to III disease affected roughly ten men and several women aged about 31 to 85. Each sample yielded 3.9 million or so productive TCRbeta reads on average. Broader study findings: Significantly higher TCR diversity was found in tumor than normal lung.

In germline, CDR1 is DFQATT, CDR2 SNEGSKA (reference sequence). The CDR3 is 13 amino acids. The V and J ends lost 8 bases and 7 bases respectively, with 20 bases between them. A modified ARM-PCR protocol with three rounds of nested PCR amplified TCRbeta. TCRdb re-derived calls from the multiplex PCR reads in MiXCR, one entry per CDR3 protein. The table records 60,000 to 100,000 distinct CDR3 sequences, 76% of them present only once. As concerns this clonotype: The antigen is not known.

This sample's RNA came from whole unsorted tissue. This non-tumor lung sample came from over 3 cm beyond the tumor edge. This TCR came from an older man with non-small cell lung cancer. The genes are TRBV20-1 and TRBJ1-1, with unresolved D. The source material was distant non-tumor lung tissue. CDR3 amino acids: CSQNYGEKIEAFF. For the CDR3, the DNA is TGCAGTCAGAACTACGGGGAGAAAATTGAAGCTTTCTTT.